Described below is a single TCR beta chain sequence and its context. This CDR3 contains 13 residues. Germline-derived CDR1 and CDR2 are SGHNT and YYREEE (reference sequence). The ends lost 4 bases at V and 7 bases at J; junction bases unmatched: 8. This sample is part of a study of T cell changes during pregnancy in multiple sclerosis. TCRdb keeps only in-frame clones here, not all; method: immunoSEQ multiplex PCR. The sample includes fewer than 75,000 clones, under 95% of them seen just once. V usage is TRBV5-4 and J usage is TRBJ2-7; TRBD1 aligns across 7 bases. Material: peripheral blood, obtained after pregnancy. The receptor was isolated from a female donor in good health, enrolled as a control in a pregnancy study. The CDR3 sequence is CASSVKGAGEQYF. The CDR3 bases are TGTGCCAGCAGCGTAAAGGGGGCCGGGGAGCAGTACTTC.